These 6 T cell receptor beta chains were sequenced from one sample in a study of cytomegalovirus exposure and HLA in healthy donors. PCR primers comprised 60 Vbeta and 13 Jbeta primers. Sequencing was performed with immunoSEQ multiplex PCR; in TCRdb, only in-frame clones are kept and a portion is missing. Found here are tens of thousands of clones, roughly four fifths of them singletons; the top ten hold about 4%. The specimen was PBMCs. These TCRs come from a man between 45 and 60 years old in good health and CMV-seronegative.

The chain carries TRBV6-5 and TRBJ2-7, with a weak D call TRBD1 (5 bases). The CDR3 is 15 amino acids. CDR1 is MNHEY and CDR2 is SVGAGI in the germline V gene. V lost 0 bases to trimming and J lost 1 base, with 10 bases between them. In DNA form, the CDR3 reads TGTGCCAGCAGTTACTCGACCACAGGTTCCTACGAGCAGTACTTC. This sequence encodes CASSYSTTGSYEQYF.

This clone has a single count. The junction and the germline gene differ at one end; a read error may be behind it. The chain employs TRBV7-9 and TRBJ1-1, with 11 bases identical to TRBD1. CDR3 length: 17 residues. Germline V lookup: CDR1 SEHNR, CDR2 FQNEAQ (reference sequence). The CDR3 sequence is CSSSSKDRGLMNTEAFF. The CDR3, as DNA: TGTTCCAGCAGCTCTAAGGACAGGGGGCTTATGAACACTGAAGCTTTCTTT.

This clone was seen only once. This chain joins TRBV18 and TRBJ2-3; D is unresolved. The CDR3 totals 16 residues. Trimming shortened V by 0 bases and J by 0 bases, and 10 bases separated the two germline ends. The V gene's germline CDR1 is KGHSH and CDR2 LQKENI. The CDR3, as DNA: TGTGCCAGCTCACCACCAACGAGTACGAGCACAGATACGCAGTATTTT. It is translated as CASSPPTSTSTDTQYF. Full variable domain (outside the CDR3, taken from reference TRBV18 and TRBJ2-3): NAGVMQNPRHLVRRRGQEARLRCSPMKGHSHVYWYRQLPEEGLKFMVYLQKENIIDESGMPKERFSAEFPKEGPSILRIQQVVRGDSAAYFCASSPPTSTSTDTQYFGPGTRLTVL.

The rearrangement joins TRBV30 to TRBJ1-1, with TRBD1 matching over 11 bases. The CDR3 contains 16 residues. Germline V lookup: CDR1 GTSNPN, CDR2 SVGIG (reference sequence). V lost 2 bases, J lost 4 bases, and 9 bases stayed unmatched. The CDR3 loop is CAWSSYRTGGFTEAFF. The CDR3 bases are TGTGCCTGGAGTTCCTACCGGACAGGGGGCTTCACTGAAGCTTTCTTT. Combining the CDR3 with reference TRBV30 and TRBJ1-1 gives the whole variable domain SQTIHQWPATLVQPVGSPLSLECTVEGTSNPNLYWYRQAAGRGLQLLFYSVGIGQISSEVPQNLSASRPQDRQFILSSKKLLLSDSGFYLCAWSSYRTGGFTEAFFGQGTRLTVV.

This clone was picked up a small number of times. The chain couples TRBV5-4 to TRBJ2-7; 11 positions match TRBD1. Per the germline V gene, CDR1 is SGHNT and CDR2 is YYREEE (reference sequence). CDR3 size: 14 residues. After removal of 3 bases from V and 7 bases from J, the junction contained 6 bases not matched to a gene. CDR3 loop: CASSYGQGAREQYF. In nucleotides, the CDR3 is TGTGCCAGCAGCTATGGACAGGGGGCGAGAGAGCAGTACTTC.

This CDR3 is CASSPRTGVNGELFF. CDR3 nucleotides: TGTGCCAGCAGCCCCCGGACAGGGGTGAACGGGGAGCTGTTTTTT. This rearrangement joins TRBV7-9 to TRBJ2-2; TRBD1 aligns across 9 bases. The CDR3 is 15 amino acids. J gave up 7 bases and V 5 bases, and 8 bases lay outside the gene matches. CDR1 and CDR2 from the germline V gene are SEHNR and FQNEAQ (reference sequence).